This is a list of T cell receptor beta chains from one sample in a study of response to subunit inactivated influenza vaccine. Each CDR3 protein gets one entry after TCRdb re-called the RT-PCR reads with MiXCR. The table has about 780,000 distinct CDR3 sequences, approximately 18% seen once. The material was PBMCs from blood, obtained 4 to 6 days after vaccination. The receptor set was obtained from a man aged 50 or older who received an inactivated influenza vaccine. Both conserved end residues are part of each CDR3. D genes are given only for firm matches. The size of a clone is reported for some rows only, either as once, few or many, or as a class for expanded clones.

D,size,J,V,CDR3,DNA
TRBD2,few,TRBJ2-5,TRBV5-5,CASSHLSGSQETQYF,TGTGCCAGCAGCCACCTTAGCGGGAGCCAAGAGACCCAGTACTTC
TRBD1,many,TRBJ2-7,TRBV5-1,CASSLETTGAYEQYF,TGCGCCAGCAGCTTGGAAACTACAGGGGCTTACGAGCAGTACTTC
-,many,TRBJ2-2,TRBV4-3,CASSQARPNTGELFF,TGCGCCAGCAGCCAAGCACGGCCGAACACCGGGGAGCTGTTTTTT
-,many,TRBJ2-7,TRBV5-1,CASSLDYEQYF,TGTGCCAGCAGCTTAGACTACGAGCAGTACTTC
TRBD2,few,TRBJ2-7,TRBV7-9,CASSSLLAGMAYEQYF,TGTGCCAGCAGCTCGCTGCTAGCGGGAATGGCCTACGAGCAGTACTTC
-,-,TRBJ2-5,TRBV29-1,CSVGWEETQYF,TGCAGCGTTGGGTGGGAAGAGACCCAGTACTTC
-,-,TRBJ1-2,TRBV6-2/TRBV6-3,CASRREGNYGYTF,TGTGCCAGCCGGAGGGAAGGTAACTATGGCTACACCTTC
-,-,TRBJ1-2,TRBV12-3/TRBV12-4,CASTIGTVVGYTF,TGTGCCAGCACCATCGGGACGGTAGTCGGCTACACCTTC
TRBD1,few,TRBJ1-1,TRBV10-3,CAIRLTGESTEAFF,TGTGCCATCAGATTGACAGGGGAGAGCACTGAAGCTTTCTTT
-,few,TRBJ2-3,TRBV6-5,CASSYLGFTDTQYF,TGTGCCAGCAGTTACTTAGGATTCACAGATACGCAGTATTTT
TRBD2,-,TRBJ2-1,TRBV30,CAWAGRTSGDYNEQFF,TGTGCCTGGGCAGGAAGGACTAGCGGCGATTACAATGAGCAGTTCTTC
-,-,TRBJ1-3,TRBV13,CASSYTGNTIYF,TGTGCCAGCAGTTATACCGGAAACACCATATATTTT
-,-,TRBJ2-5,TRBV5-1,CASSRTTTGLGETQYF,TGCGCCAGCAGCCGGACTACCACAGGGTTAGGGGAGACCCAGTACTTC
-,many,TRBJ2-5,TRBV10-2,CASSEIQETQYF,TGCGCCAGCAGTGAGATCCAAGAGACCCAGTACTTC
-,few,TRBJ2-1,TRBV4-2,CASRVTVSSYNEQFF,TGTGCCAGCAGAGTTACCGTTAGCTCCTACAATGAGCAGTTCTTC
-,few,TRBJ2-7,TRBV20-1,CSAVPTESISYEQYF,TGCAGTGCCGTACCGACAGAATCTATCTCCTACGAGCAGTACTTC